This entry lists 23 T cell receptor beta chains sequenced from one sample in a study of early stage breast cancer tumors. Only in-frame clones appear in the TCRdb table, and some are missing; sequencing was by immunoSEQ multiplex PCR. The data hold tens of thousands of clones, with 72% observed a single time. The sample was blood. These receptors came from a person in their fifties with breast cancer.

The sample holds many counts of this clone. Additional DNA sequences in this sample encode the identical CDR3. The chain links TRBV2 to TRBJ2-2; perhaps TRBD2 as D (6 bases). Trimming removed 6 bases from V and 0 bases from J, with 8 bases in between. Per the germline V gene, CDR1 is SNHLY and CDR2 is FYNNEI. CDR3 length: 14 amino acids. Here the CDR3 reads CASRASANTGELFF. For the CDR3, the DNA is TGTGCCAGCAGGGCTAGCGCGAACACCGGGGAGCTGTTTTTT.

The chain is built from TRBV30 and TRBJ1-3; D is ambiguous. V lost 5 bases and J 4 bases, leaving 15 bases between the germline ends. Germline CDR1 GTSNPN, CDR2 SVGIG (reference sequence). The CDR3 sequence is 14 residues long. This CDR3 reads CAWALDSRGNTIYF. The CDR3, as DNA: TGTGCCTGGGCCTTAGATTCAAGGGGAAACACCATATATTTT.

CDR3 sequence: CASSRRGQPYNEQFF. CDR3 nucleotide sequence: TGTGCCAGCAGCCGAAGGGGGCAGCCCTACAATGAGCAGTTCTTC. J is TRBJ2-1 and V is TRBV6-5; TRBD1 matches 7 bases. With V trimmed by 6 bases and J by 2 bases, 7 bases remained unmatched. Germline lookup yields CDR1 MNHEY and CDR2 SVGAGI. The CDR3 has 15 residues.

Here the CDR3 DNA reads TGTGCCAGCAGTCTCCCCGCTATTCTTGTCTTAAATCAGCCCCAGCATTTT. It translates to CASSLPAILVLNQPQHF. The V gene is TRBV28, the J gene TRBJ1-5; D not resolved. The CDR3 runs to 17 residues. Trimming took off 5 bases at V and 4 bases at J, with 21 bases between the two ends. Germline CDR1 and CDR2: MDHEN and SYDVKM.

The chain links TRBV7-3 to TRBJ2-1, with 8 bases matching TRBD1. V dropped 2 bases and J dropped 1; count of bases not matched to a gene: 1. There are 15 residues in the CDR3. Germline values: CDR1 SGHTA, CDR2 FQGTGA. CDR3 in DNA: TGTGCCAGCAGCTTAGACAGGGGTTCCTACAATGAGCAGTTCTTC. It codes for CASSLDRGSYNEQFF. The full variable domain, in which reference TRBV7-3 and TRBJ2-1 provide the parts outside the CDR3, is GAGVSQTPSNKVTEKGKYVELRCDPISGHTALYWYRQSLGQGPEFLIYFQGTGAADDSGLPNDRFFAVRPEGSVSTLKIQRTERGDSAVYLCASSLDRGSYNEQFFGPGTRLTVL.

V is TRBV5-1 and J is TRBJ2-2, with 10 bases fitting TRBD1. The V segment lost 4 bases and the J segment 3 bases; nucleotides outside the gene matches: 3. This CDR3 comprises 15 residues. The germline CDR1 and CDR2 sequences are SGHRS and YFSETQ. The CDR3 DNA reads TGCGCCAGCAGCGCCGGACAGGGGGACACCGGGGAGCTGTTTTTT. It translates to CASSAGQGDTGELFF.

The chain uses TRBV12-5 and TRBJ1-3, with 7 nucleotides matching TRBD1. The V and J ends lost 1 base and 2 bases, in that order; junction bases with no gene match: 5. The CDR3 consists of 16 residues. Germline V gene data show CDR1 as LGHNT and CDR2 as FRNRAP. The CDR3 DNA reads as TGTGCTAGTGGTTTGGGAGCAGGGGGGACTGGAAACACCATATATTTT. Amino acids: CASGLGAGGTGNTIYF. The whole variable domain, remainder taken from reference TRBV12-5 and TRBJ1-3, is DARVTQTPRHKVTEMGQEVTMRCQPILGHNTVFWYRQTMMQGLELLAYFRNRAPLDDSGMPKDRFSAEMPDATLATLKIQPSEPRDSAVYFCASGLGAGGTGNTIYFGEGSWLTVV.

In its sample, this clone was seen once. The chain combines TRBV6-6 with TRBJ1-1; D gene uncertain. Per germline, CDR1 MNHNY and CDR2 SVGAGI (reference sequence). The V end was cut by 3 bases, the J end by 1 base, with 9 bases between. The CDR3 extends over 14 amino acids. The DNA for the CDR3 is TGTGCCAGCAGTTATGGCGGTGGGAACACTGAAGCTTTCTTT. This gives the protein CASSYGGGNTEAFF.

The chain uses TRBV11-2 and TRBJ2-7, with D unclear. Looked up from germline, CDR1 is SGHAT and CDR2 is FQNNGV. The CDR3 totals 12 residues. The germline V and J ends were trimmed by 4 bases and 12 bases, with 16 bases remaining between them. The DNA of the CDR3 is TGTGCCAGCAGCTCCGGACGCCCCCCGGGGTACTTC. Translation gives CASSSGRPPGYF.

The gene calls are TRBV7-3 and TRBJ2-2; 12 positions agree with TRBD2. This CDR3 is built from 15 residues. V was pared by 5 bases and J by 5 bases, with 3 bases of the junction left unmatched. CDR1 SGHTA and CDR2 FQGTGA come from the germline V gene. The CDR3 loop reads CASSLGLAGTGELFF. CDR3 DNA: TGTGCCAGCAGCCTCGGACTAGCGGGAACCGGGGAGCTGTTTTTT.

The chain combines TRBV30 with TRBJ2-7; 7 nucleotides agree with TRBD2. Germline V gene sequence: CDR1 GTSNPN, CDR2 SVGIG (reference sequence). This CDR3 has 12 residues. The V segment lost 5 bases and the J segment 3 bases; nucleotides outside the gene matches: 4. The CDR3 coding sequence is TGTGCCTGGGGATCGGGGGGCTACGAGCAGTACTTC. Protein sequence: CAWGSGGYEQYF.

The J gene is TRBJ2-1, the V gene TRBV13, with 7 bases aligning to TRBD2. Losses at the gene ends were 0 bases for V and 8 bases for J; bases not matched to a gene: 16. The CDR3 spans 18 residues. Per germline, CDR1 PRHDT and CDR2 FYEKMQ (reference sequence). CDR3 in amino acids: CASSLGLIGGSGIDEQFF. The CDR3 DNA sequence: TGTGCCAGCAGCTTAGGCTTGATTGGCGGGAGTGGTATCGATGAGCAGTTCTTC.

This clone was seen just once. The rearrangement joins TRBV7-8 to TRBJ1-1; 12 positions agree with TRBD1. Trimming took 5 bases from V and 6 from J; bases not matched to a gene: 4. This CDR3 is 14 amino acids long. The germline V gene has CDR1 SGHVS and CDR2 FQNEAQ. This CDR3 is CASSPGTGGSEAFF. DNA for the CDR3: TGTGCCAGCAGCCCCGGGACAGGGGGCTCTGAAGCTTTCTTT.

The chain carries TRBV9 and TRBJ2-7; D is possibly TRBD1 or TRBD2 (5 bases each). This CDR3 has 15 residues. The V gene's germline CDR1 is SGDLS and CDR2 YYNGEE. V was trimmed by 0 bases and J by 5 bases, leaving 15 bases between them. CDR3 nucleotide sequence: TGTGCCAGCAGCGTAGATGGCAGGGAGTTCGACGAGCAGTACTTC. This gives the protein CASSVDGREFDEQYF.

This chain joins TRBV19 and TRBJ2-3, with TRBD1 identical over 10 bases. CDR1 and CDR2 (germline): LNHDA, SQIVND (reference sequence). V was clipped by 6 bases and J by 5 bases; unmatched bases: 8. The CDR3 has 15 residues. CDR3 in DNA: TGTGCCAGTAGAACGGGACAGGGGATTTTAGATACGCAGTATTTT. The encoded protein is CASRTGQGILDTQYF. The whole variable domain, remainder taken from reference TRBV19 and TRBJ2-3, is DGGITQSPKYLFRKEGQNVTLSCEQNLNHDAMYWYRQDPGQGLRLIYYSQIVNDFQKGDIAEGYSVSREKKESFPLTVTSAQKNPTAFYLCASRTGQGILDTQYFGPGTRLTVL.

The table lists this clone with a count of one. The chain links TRBV7-3 to TRBJ2-5; 12 bases map to TRBD2. After removal of 2 bases from V and 7 bases from J, the junction contained 8 bases not matched to a gene. In germline, CDR1 is SGHTA, CDR2 FQGTGA. The CDR3 sequence is 16 residues long. CDR3 coding DNA: TGTGCCAGCAGCTTACTAGCGGGAGGGCCGGATGGGACCCAGTACTTC. This sequence encodes CASSLLAGGPDGTQYF.

The chain joins TRBV10-3 to TRBJ2-4; TRBD1 agrees at 9 bases. CDR1 ENHRY and CDR2 SYGVKD come from the germline V gene. The CDR3 sequence is 14 residues long. The J segment lost 9 bases and the V segment lost 5 bases, leaving 8 bases of the junction unmatched. CDR3: CAISSPGTGPIQYF. CDR3 DNA sequence: TGTGCCATCAGTTCCCCCGGGACAGGGCCCATTCAGTACTTC.

This chain's CDR3 is CASSYGGRVTEAFF. CDR3 DNA sequence: TGTGCCAGCAGTTACGGTGGGCGGGTCACTGAAGCTTTCTTT. This sequence joins TRBV6-5 and TRBJ1-1; no definite D call. V lost 2 bases and J 4 bases, leaving 11 bases between the germline ends. Germline-derived CDR1 and CDR2 are MNHEY and SVGAGI. The CDR3 contains 14 residues.

The chain couples TRBV5-1 to TRBJ1-3; 8 bases are a match to TRBD1. Germline lookup yields CDR1 SGHRS and CDR2 YFSETQ. With V trimmed by 6 bases and J by 0 bases, 8 bases remained unmatched. This CDR3 is built from 16 residues. This chain's CDR3 is CASTDQDRDSGNTIYF. The DNA for the CDR3 is TGCGCCAGCACCGACCAGGACAGGGACTCTGGAAACACCATATATTTT.

J is TRBJ2-2 and V is TRBV7-9; TRBD2 is a possible D gene (6 bases). V shed 4 bases and J shed 4 bases, with 22 bases lying between them. CDR1 SEHNR and CDR2 FQNEAQ come from the germline V gene (reference sequence). The CDR3 runs to 18 residues. The CDR3 loop is CASSSPPPNLAFTGELFF. Written as DNA, the CDR3 is TGTGCCAGCAGCTCCCCTCCCCCTAATCTAGCGTTCACCGGGGAGCTGTTTTTT. Together with reference TRBV7-9 and TRBJ2-2, the CDR3 gives the full variable domain: DTGVSQNPRHKITKRGQNVTFRCDPISEHNRLYWYRQTLGQGPEFLTYFQNEAQLEKSRLLSDRFSAERPKGSFSTLEIQRTEQGDSAMYLCASSSPPPNLAFTGELFFGEGSRLTVL.

The rearrangement uses TRBV7-9 and TRBJ2-5, with D unclear. The V end was cut by 5 bases, the J end by 0 bases, with 4 bases between. Per the germline V gene, CDR1 is SEHNR and CDR2 is FQNEAQ (reference sequence). CDR3 length: 12 residues. The CDR3 here is CASSRDQETQYF. The CDR3, as DNA: TGTGCCAGCAGCCGGGACCAAGAGACCCAGTACTTC. Looking up the rest from reference TRBV7-9 and TRBJ2-5 gives the full variable domain: DTGVSQNPRHKITKRGQNVTFRCDPISEHNRLYWYRQTLGQGPEFLTYFQNEAQLEKSRLLSDRFSAERPKGSFSTLEIQRTEQGDSAMYLCASSRDQETQYFGPGTRLLVL.

The CDR3 DNA sequence: TGTGCCAGCAGCCGAACCGGGCCAAACTATGGCTACACCTTC. This sequence encodes CASSRTGPNYGYTF. The V gene is TRBV6-5, the J gene TRBJ1-2; D not resolved. The CDR3 length is 14 residues. Germline V CDR1 and CDR2: MNHEY, SVGAGI. V shed 6 bases and J shed 2 bases, with 13 bases lying between them.

The V call is TRBV10-1, the J call TRBJ2-7; D unresolved. The CDR3 covers 13 residues. V lost 3 bases, J lost 1 base, and 7 bases lay in between. CDR1 is WNHNN and CDR2 is SYGVQD in the germline V gene (reference sequence). This CDR3 is CASSDSGSYEQYF. CDR3 nucleotide sequence: TGCGCCAGCAGTGACAGTGGGTCCTACGAGCAGTACTTC.